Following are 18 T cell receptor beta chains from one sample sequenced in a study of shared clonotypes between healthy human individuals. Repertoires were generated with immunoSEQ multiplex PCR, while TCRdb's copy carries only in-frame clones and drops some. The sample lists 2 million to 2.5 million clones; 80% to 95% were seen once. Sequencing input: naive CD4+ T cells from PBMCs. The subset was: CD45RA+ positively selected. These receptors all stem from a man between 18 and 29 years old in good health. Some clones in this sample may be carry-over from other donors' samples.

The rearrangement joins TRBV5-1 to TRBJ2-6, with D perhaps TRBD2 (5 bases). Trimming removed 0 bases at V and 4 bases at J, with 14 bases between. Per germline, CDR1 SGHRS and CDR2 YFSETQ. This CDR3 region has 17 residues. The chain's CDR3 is CASSLAGKEAGANVLTF. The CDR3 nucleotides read TGCGCCAGCAGCTTGGCCGGGAAGGAGGCCGGGGCCAACGTCCTGACTTTC.

In DNA form, the CDR3 reads TGCAGCGTTGAGAGGGCAGGGAGGCGCTATGGCTACACCTTC. It encodes CSVERAGRRYGYTF. The chain links TRBV29-1 to TRBJ1-2; a weak D match, TRBD1 (5 bases). In germline, CDR1 is SQVTM, CDR2 ANQGSEA. The V gene lost 3 bases and the J gene lost 4 bases, with 15 bases spanning the gap. The CDR3 covers 14 residues.

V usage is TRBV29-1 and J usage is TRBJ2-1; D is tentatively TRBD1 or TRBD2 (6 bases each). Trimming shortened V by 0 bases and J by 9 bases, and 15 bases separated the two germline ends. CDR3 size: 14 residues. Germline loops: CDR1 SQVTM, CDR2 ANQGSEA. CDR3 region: CSVEDPIGGTEQFF. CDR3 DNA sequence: TGCAGCGTTGAAGATCCTATAGGGGGGACTGAGCAGTTCTTC.

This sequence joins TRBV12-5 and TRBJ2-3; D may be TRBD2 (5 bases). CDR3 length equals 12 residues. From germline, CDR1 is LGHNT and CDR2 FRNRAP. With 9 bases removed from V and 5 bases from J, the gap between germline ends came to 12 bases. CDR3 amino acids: CASTSEGDTQYF. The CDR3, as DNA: TGTGCTAGCACCTCTGAGGGAGATACGCAGTATTTT.

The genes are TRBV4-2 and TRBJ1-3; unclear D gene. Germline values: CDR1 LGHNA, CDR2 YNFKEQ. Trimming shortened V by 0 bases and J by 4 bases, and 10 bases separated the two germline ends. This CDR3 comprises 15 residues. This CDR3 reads CASSQDRVRGNTIYF. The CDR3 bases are TGTGCCAGCAGCCAAGATCGGGTGAGGGGAAACACCATATATTTT.

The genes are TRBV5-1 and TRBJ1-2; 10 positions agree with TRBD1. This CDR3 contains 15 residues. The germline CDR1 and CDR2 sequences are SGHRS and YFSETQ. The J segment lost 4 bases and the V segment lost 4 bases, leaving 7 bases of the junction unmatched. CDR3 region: CASSQGTGDGYGYTF. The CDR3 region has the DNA TGCGCCAGCAGCCAGGGGACAGGGGATGGCTATGGCTACACCTTC.

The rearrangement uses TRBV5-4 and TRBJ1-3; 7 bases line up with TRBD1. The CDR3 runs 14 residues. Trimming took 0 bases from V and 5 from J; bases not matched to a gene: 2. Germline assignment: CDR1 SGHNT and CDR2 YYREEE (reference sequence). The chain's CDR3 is CASSLEGGRNTIYF. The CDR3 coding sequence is TGTGCCAGCAGCTTGGAAGGGGGCAGAAACACCATATATTTT.

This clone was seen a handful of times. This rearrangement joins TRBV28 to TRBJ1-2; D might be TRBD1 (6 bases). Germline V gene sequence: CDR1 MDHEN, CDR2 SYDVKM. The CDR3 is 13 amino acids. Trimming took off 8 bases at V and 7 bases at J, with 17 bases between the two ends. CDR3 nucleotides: TGTGCCAGCGTTTCGGCACAGGGATTTGGCTACACCTTC. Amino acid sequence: CASVSAQGFGYTF.

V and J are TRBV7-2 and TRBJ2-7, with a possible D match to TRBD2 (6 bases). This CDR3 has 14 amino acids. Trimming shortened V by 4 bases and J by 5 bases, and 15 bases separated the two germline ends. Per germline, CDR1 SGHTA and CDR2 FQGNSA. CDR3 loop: CASSYRRGTDEQYF. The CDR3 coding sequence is TGTGCCAGCAGCTACCGCCGGGGGACCGACGAGCAGTACTTC.

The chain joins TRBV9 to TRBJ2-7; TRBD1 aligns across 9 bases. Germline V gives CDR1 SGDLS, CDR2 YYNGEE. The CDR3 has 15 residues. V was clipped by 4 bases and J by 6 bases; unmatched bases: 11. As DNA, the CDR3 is TGTGCCAGCAGCCCTGAGGGGGACAGGGTCCTCGAGCAGTACTTC. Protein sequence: CASSPEGDRVLEQYF.

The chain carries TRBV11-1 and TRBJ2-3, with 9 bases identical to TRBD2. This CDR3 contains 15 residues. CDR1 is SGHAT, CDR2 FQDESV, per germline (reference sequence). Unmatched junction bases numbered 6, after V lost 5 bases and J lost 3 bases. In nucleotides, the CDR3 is TGTGCCAGCAGCCCTAGCGGGACGGCGACAGATACGCAGTATTTT. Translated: CASSPSGTATDTQYF. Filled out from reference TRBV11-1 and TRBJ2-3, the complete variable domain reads EAEVAQSPRYKITEKSQAVAFWCDPISGHATLYWYRQILGQGPELLVQFQDESVVDDSQLPKDRFSAERLKGVDSTLKIQPAELGDSAMYLCASSPSGTATDTQYFGPGTRLTVL.

The CDR3 loop reads CATSRAQSSYTF. The CDR3 region has the DNA TGTGCCACCAGCAGAGCCCAGAGTAGCTACACCTTC. The chain carries TRBV15 and TRBJ1-2, with D hard to call. Germline lookup yields CDR1 LNHNV and CDR2 YYDKDF (reference sequence). The CDR3 is 12 residues long. Trimming pared 1 base from V and 9 bases from J, leaving 9 bases between.

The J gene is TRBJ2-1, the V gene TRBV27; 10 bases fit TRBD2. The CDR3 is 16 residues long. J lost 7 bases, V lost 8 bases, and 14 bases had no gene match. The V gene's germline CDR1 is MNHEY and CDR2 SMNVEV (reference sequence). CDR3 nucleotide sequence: TGTGCCAGCTTCCCTTTAGCGGGAGGAGGGGAGAATGAGCAGTTCTTC. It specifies CASFPLAGGGENEQFF.

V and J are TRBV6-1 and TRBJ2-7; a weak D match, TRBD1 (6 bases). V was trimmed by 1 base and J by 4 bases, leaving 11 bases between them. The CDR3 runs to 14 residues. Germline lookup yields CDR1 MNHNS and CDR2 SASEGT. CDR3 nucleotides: TGTGCCAGCAGTGAAGGGGGACACATTTACGAGCAGTACTTC. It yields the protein CASSEGGHIYEQYF.

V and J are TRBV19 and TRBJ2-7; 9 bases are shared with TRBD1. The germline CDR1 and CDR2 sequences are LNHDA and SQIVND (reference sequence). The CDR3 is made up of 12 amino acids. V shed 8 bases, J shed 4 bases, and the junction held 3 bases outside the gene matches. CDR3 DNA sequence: TGTGCCAGTCAGGGACAGGGTTACGAGCAGTACTTC. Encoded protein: CASQGQGYEQYF.

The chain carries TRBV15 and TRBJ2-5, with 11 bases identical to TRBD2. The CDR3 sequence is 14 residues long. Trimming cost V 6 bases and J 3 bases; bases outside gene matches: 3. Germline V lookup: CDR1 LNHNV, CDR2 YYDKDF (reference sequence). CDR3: CATRLSGREETQYF. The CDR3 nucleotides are TGTGCCACCAGACTTAGCGGGAGGGAAGAGACCCAGTACTTC.

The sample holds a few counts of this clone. The CDR3 is CASKRTSGGTGELFF. DNA for the CDR3: TGTGCCAGTAAACGGACTAGCGGGGGCACCGGGGAGCTGTTTTTT. The chain links TRBV7-3 to TRBJ2-2; TRBD2 matches 13 bases. Germline assignment: CDR1 SGHTA and CDR2 FQGTGA. This CDR3 spans 15 amino acids. V trimming: 9 bases; J trimming: 4 bases; junction bases outside the gene matches: 5. The whole variable domain, remainder taken from reference TRBV7-3 and TRBJ2-2, is GAGVSQTPSNKVTEKGKYVELRCDPISGHTALYWYRQSLGQGPEFLIYFQGTGAADDSGLPNDRFFAVRPEGSVSTLKIQRTERGDSAVYLCASKRTSGGTGELFFGEGSRLTVL.

CDR3 sequence: CAISNHSSATNEKLFF. The CDR3 DNA is TGTGCCATCAGTAACCACAGCTCTGCAACTAATGAAAAACTGTTTTTT. V is TRBV10-3 and J is TRBJ1-4; D ambiguous. Germline V gives CDR1 ENHRY, CDR2 SYGVKD. The CDR3 is 16 amino acids. V lost 5 bases and J lost 0, with 13 bases in between.